This paragraph reports one TCR beta chain. The antigen remains unidentified. This sample was taken from a study of CD8 T cells in Susac syndrome. Deletions cut 7 bases from V and 5 bases from J, with 9 bases between. The length of the CDR3 is 11 residues. The germline V gene encodes CDR1 SQVTM and CDR2 ANQGSEA. While CD8+ and CD4+ T cells were isolated negatively, TEMRA cells were enriched by FACS. cDNA came from about 0.5 to 1 ug RNA primed by random hexamers. The immunoSEQ assay covered 54 Vbeta and 13 Jbeta segments for CDR3. Using its own MiXCR run on the immunoSEQ multiplex PCR reads, TCRdb lists one record per CDR3 protein. The data hold approximately 230,000 distinct CDR3 sequences, with about 94% observed a single time. Broader study findings: The TCR sequencing and HLA analysis in the study involved a relatively small number of individuals, as the study acknowledged.

This TCR derives from a human donor with multiple sclerosis. Source material: CD4+ T cells from PBMCs. The V gene is TRBV29-1, the J gene TRBJ2-1; D remains ambiguous. Here the CDR3 reads CSAGRDNEQFF. As DNA, the CDR3 is TGCAGCGCTGGGCGCGACAATGAGCAGTTCTTC.